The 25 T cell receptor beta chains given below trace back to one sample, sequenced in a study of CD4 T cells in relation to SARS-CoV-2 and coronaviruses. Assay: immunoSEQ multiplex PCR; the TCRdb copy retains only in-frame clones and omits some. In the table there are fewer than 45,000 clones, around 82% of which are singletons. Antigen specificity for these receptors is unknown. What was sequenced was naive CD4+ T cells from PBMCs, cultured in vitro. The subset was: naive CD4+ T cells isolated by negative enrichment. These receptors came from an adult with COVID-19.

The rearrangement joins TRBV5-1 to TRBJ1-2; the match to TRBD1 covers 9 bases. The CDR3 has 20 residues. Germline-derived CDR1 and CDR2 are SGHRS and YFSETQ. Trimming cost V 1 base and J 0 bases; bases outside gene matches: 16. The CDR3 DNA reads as TGCGCCAGCAGCTTGTCCCTAGTCGGGACAGGGAGTAAGGCTAACTATGGCTACACCTTC. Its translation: CASSLSLVGTGSKANYGYTF. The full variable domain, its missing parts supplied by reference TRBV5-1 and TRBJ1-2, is KAGVTQTPRYLIKTRGQQVTLSCSPISGHRSVSWYQQTPGQGLQFLFEYFSETQRNKGNFPGRFSGRQFSNSRSEMNVSTLELGDSALYLCASSLSLVGTGSKANYGYTFGSGTRLTVV.

CDR3 amino acids: CASSLGQRNTIYF. The CDR3 nucleotides are TGTGCCAGCAGTTTAGGACAGAGAAACACCATATATTTT. The chain uses TRBV12-3 or TRBV12-4 and TRBJ1-3, with a tentative D call TRBD1 (5 bases). Trimming cost V 1 base and J 5 bases, with 6 bases left between them. CDR3 length: 13 residues.

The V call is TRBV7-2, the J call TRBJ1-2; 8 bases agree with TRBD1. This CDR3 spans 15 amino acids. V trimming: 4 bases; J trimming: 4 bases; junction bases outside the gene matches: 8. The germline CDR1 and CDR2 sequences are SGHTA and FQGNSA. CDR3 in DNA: TGTGCCAGCAGCTCGGACAGGGAGGCTGGCTATGGCTACACCTTC. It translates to CASSSDREAGYGYTF.

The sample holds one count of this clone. The DNA of the CDR3 is TGTGCCAGCAGCTTAGATTTTGGGATCTCGCAGCCCCAGCATTTT. Its protein product is CASSLDFGISQPQHF. This chain uses TRBV7-2 with TRBJ1-5; D is uncertain. The CDR3 loop spans 15 amino acids. V was clipped by 1 base and J by 7 bases, with 14 bases between them. The V gene's germline CDR1 is SGHTA and CDR2 FQGNSA.

CDR3 residues: CASSVSESTDTQYF. The CDR3 DNA reads as TGTGCCAGCAGCGTATCGGAGAGCACAGATACGCAGTATTTT. This chain connects TRBV7-8 to TRBJ2-3; the D is unclear. The CDR3 totals 14 residues. V was clipped by 5 bases and J by 0 bases, with 9 bases between them. Germline V gives CDR1 SGHVS, CDR2 FQNEAQ. Variable domain in full (rest from reference TRBV7-8 and TRBJ2-3): GAGVSQSPRYKVAKRGQDVALRCDPISGHVSLFWYQQALGQGPEFLTYFQNEAQLDKSGLPSDRFFAERPEGSVSTLKIQRTQQEDSAVYLCASSVSESTDTQYFGPGTRLTVL.

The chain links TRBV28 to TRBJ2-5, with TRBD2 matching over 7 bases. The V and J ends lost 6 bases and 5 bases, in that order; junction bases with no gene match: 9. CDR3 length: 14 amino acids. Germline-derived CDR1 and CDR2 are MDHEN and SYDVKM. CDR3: CASRLTGGGETQYF. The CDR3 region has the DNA TGTGCCAGCAGGCTTACGGGAGGCGGGGAGACCCAGTACTTC.

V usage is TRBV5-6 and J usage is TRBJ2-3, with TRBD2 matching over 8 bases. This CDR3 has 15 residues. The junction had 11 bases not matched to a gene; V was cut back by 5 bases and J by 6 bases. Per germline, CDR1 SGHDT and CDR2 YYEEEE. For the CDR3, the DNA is TGTGCCAGCAGAACTAGCGGATTAGCACCGGATACGCAGTATTTT. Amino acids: CASRTSGLAPDTQYF.

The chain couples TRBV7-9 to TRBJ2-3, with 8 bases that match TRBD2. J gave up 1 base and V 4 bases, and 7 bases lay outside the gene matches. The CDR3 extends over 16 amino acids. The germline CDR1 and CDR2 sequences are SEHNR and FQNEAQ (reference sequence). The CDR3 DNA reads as TGTGCCAGCAGCTCCCACCTAGCGGGTCGCACAGATACGCAGTATTTT. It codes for CASSSHLAGRTDTQYF.

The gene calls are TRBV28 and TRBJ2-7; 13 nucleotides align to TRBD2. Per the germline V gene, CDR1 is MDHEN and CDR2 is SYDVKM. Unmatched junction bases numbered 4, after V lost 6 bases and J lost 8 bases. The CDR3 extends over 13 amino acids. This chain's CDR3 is CASSPGTSGKQYF. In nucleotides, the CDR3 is TGTGCCAGCAGCCCTGGGACTAGCGGGAAGCAGTACTTC.

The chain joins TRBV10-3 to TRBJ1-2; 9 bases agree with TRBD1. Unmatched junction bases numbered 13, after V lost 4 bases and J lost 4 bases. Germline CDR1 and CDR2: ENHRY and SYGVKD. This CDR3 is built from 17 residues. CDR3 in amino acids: CAISADMPGQGPYGYTF. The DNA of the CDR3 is TGTGCCATCAGTGCGGATATGCCGGGACAGGGACCCTATGGCTACACCTTC.

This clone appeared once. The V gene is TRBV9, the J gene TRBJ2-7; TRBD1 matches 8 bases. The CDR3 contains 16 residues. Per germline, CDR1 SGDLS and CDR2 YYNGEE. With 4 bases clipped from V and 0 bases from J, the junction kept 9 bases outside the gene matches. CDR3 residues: CASSPGWTGSSYEQYF. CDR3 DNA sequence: TGTGCCAGCAGCCCCGGGTGGACAGGGAGCTCCTACGAGCAGTACTTC. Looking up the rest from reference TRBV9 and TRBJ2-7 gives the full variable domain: DSGVTQTPKHLITATGQRVTLRCSPRSGDLSVYWYQQSLDQGLQFLIQYYNGEERAKGNILERFSAQQFPDLHSELNLSSLELGDSALYFCASSPGWTGSSYEQYFGPGTRLTVT.

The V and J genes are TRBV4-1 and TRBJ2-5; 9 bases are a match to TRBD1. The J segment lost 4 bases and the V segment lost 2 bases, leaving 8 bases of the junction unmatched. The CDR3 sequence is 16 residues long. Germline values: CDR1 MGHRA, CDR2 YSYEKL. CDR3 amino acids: CASSQNVQGARETQYF. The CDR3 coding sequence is TGCGCCAGCAGCCAAAACGTACAGGGGGCCAGAGAGACCCAGTACTTC.

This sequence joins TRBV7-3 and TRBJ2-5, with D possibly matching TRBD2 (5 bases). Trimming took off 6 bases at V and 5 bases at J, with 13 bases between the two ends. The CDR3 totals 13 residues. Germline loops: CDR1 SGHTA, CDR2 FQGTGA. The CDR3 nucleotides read TGTGCCAGCAGTGGTAATCCGGGGGAGACCCAGTACTTC. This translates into CASSGNPGETQYF.

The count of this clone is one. As DNA, the CDR3 is TGTGCCAGCAGTTTCCGGGACGGAGCCTACGAGCAGTACTTC. Translating gives CASSFRDGAYEQYF. V usage is TRBV6-5 and J usage is TRBJ2-7; tentatively, D is TRBD1 or TRBD2 (5 bases each). Trimming cost V 4 bases and J 2 bases, with 12 bases left between them. CDR1 is MNHEY and CDR2 is SVGAGI in the germline V gene. The CDR3 runs 14 residues.

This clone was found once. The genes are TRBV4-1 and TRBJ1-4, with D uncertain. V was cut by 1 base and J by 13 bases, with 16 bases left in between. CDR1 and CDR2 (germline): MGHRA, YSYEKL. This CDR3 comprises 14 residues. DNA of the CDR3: TGCGCCAGCAGCCAAGGACGAAGCCGGGTAGGACTGTTTTTT. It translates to CASSQGRSRVGLFF.

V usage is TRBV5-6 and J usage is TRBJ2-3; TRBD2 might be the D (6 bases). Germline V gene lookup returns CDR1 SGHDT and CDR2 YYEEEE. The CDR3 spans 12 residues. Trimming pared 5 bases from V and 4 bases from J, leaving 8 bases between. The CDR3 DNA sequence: TGTGCCAGCAGGTCGGGGGCAGATACGCAGTATTTT. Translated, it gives CASRSGADTQYF.

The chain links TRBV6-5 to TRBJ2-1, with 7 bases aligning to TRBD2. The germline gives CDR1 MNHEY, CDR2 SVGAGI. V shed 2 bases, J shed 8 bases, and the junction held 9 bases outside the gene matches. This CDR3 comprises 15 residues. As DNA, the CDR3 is TGTGCCAGCAGTTACGGGGCGGGAGAAAGGTATGAGCAGTTCTTC. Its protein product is CASSYGAGERYEQFF.

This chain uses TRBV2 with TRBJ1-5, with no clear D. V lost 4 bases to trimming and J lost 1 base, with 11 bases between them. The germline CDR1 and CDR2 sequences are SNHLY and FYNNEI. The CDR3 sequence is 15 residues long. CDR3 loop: CASSGGSGSNQPQHF. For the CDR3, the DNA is TGTGCCAGCAGTGGAGGATCTGGGAGCAATCAGCCCCAGCATTTT.

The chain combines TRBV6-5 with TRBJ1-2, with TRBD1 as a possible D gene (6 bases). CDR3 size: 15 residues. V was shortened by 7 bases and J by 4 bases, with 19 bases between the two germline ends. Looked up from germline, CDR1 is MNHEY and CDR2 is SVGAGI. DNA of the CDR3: TGTGCCAGCACCCCGGGAGGGGGGATTATCTATGGCTACACCTTC. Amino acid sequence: CASTPGGGIIYGYTF.

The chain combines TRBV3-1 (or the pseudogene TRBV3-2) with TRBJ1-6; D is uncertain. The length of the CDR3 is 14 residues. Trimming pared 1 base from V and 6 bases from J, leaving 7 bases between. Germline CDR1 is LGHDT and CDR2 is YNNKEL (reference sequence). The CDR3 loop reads CASSQGTTNSPLHF. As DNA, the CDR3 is TGTGCCAGCAGCCAAGGGACCACTAATTCACCCCTCCACTTT.

Written as DNA, the CDR3 is TGTGCCAGCTCACCAGTCGTAAAGGGCTTCGACGAGCAGTACTTC. Its translation: CASSPVVKGFDEQYF. This chain uses TRBV18 with TRBJ2-7; no definite D call. V lost 2 bases, J lost 5 bases, and 16 bases lay in between. This CDR3 is 15 amino acids long. Germline V gene data show CDR1 as KGHSH and CDR2 as LQKENI.

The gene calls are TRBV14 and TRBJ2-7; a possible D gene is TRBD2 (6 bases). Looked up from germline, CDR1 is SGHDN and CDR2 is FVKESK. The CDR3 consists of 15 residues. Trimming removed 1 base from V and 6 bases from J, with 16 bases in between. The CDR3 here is CASSQAGRGSGEQYF. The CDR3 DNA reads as TGTGCCAGCAGCCAAGCCGGGAGAGGCTCGGGCGAGCAGTACTTC. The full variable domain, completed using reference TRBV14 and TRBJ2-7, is EAGVTQFPSHSVIEKGQTVTLRCDPISGHDNLYWYRRVMGKEIKFLLHFVKESKQDESGMPNNRFLAERTGGTYSTLKVQPAELEDSGVYFCASSQAGRGSGEQYFGPGTRLTVT.

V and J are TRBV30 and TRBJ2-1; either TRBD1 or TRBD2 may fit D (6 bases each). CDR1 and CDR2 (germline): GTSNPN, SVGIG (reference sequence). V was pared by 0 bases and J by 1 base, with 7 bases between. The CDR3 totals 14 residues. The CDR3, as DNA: TGTGCCTGGAGTGTAGGGGGGTCCTACAATGAGCAGTTCTTC. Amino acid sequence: CAWSVGGSYNEQFF.

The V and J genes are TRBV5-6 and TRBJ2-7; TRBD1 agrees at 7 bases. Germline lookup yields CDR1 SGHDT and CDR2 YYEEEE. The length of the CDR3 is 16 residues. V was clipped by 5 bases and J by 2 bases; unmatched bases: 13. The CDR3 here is CASSPSWQGVTYEQYF. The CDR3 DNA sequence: TGTGCCAGCAGTCCGTCATGGCAGGGGGTAACCTACGAGCAGTACTTC.

CDR3 residues: CASSSREFSEQYF. The CDR3, as DNA: TGTGCCAGCAGCTCCAGGGAGTTCTCCGAGCAGTACTTC. The chain employs TRBV7-9 and TRBJ2-7; possibly TRBD1 or TRBD2 for D (5 bases each). The CDR3 extends over 13 amino acids. Trimming removed 4 bases from V and 6 bases from J, with 13 bases in between. From germline, CDR1 is SEHNR and CDR2 FQNEAQ (reference sequence).